These 17 T cell receptor beta chains were sequenced from one sample in a study of blood T cells in healthy people across ages. Next came a second PCR, run for roughly 7 to 12 cycles, which used a sample-barcoded 5' primer along with a J-beta primer mix. TCRdb processed the 5' RACE reads anew with MiXCR; each CDR3 protein has one entry. The sample consists of hundreds of thousands of distinct CDR3 sequences, about 30% of them appearing once. Material for sequencing was blood. These TCRs come from a woman of 80 years or more in good health.

This clonotype was counted ten times or more. CDR3: CASSDRGLRNEQFF. DNA for the CDR3: TGTGCCAGCAGCGACAGGGGGCTTAGGAATGAGCAGTTCTTC. The chain carries TRBV12-3 or TRBV12-4 and TRBJ2-1; 10 positions agree with TRBD1. The J segment lost 7 bases and the V segment lost 6 bases, leaving 6 bases of the junction unmatched. This CDR3 contains 14 residues.

The chain links TRBV7-2 to TRBJ2-3, with D perhaps matching TRBD2 (7 bases). The CDR3 loop spans 17 amino acids. Trimming took 4 bases from V and 1 from J, leaving 18 bases between them. From germline, CDR1 is SGHTA and CDR2 FQGNSA. The CDR3 loop is CASSYYFRGGRTDTQYF. The CDR3 DNA reads TGTGCCAGCAGCTACTATTTTAGGGGGGGTCGCACAGATACGCAGTATTTT.

For this clonotype: A clone one base away is much larger, so this may be a read error. This chain links TRBV3-1 with TRBJ2-5; D is possibly TRBD2 (6 bases). The ends were cut back, 0 bases at V and 11 bases at J, with 19 bases in the middle. Germline CDR1 LGHDT, CDR2 YNNKEL (reference sequence). The CDR3 spans 15 residues. CDR3 in amino acids: CASSQDLVASGEQYF. CDR3 nucleotides: TGTGCCAGCAGCCAAGATCTTGTCGCTTCGGGGGAGCAGTACTTC.

This clonotype was seen many times. V usage is TRBV6-1 and J usage is TRBJ2-7, with TRBD1 matching 8 bases. V lost 7 bases and J lost 2; bases outside the gene matches: 10. Germline CDR1 MNHNS, CDR2 SASEGT. The CDR3 has 15 amino acids. The CDR3 DNA reads as TGTGCCAGCAACCGTCGACAGGGGACTGCCTACGAGCAGTACTTC. It encodes CASNRRQGTAYEQYF.

In regard to this clonotype: This sequence may be a read error, since a much larger clone differs from it by one base. The rearrangement links TRBV28 to TRBJ2-1; D is perhaps TRBD2 (6 bases). The tail of the sequence fits TRBJ2-7 better, so the J call may be wrong. This CDR3 has 16 residues. CDR1 is MDHEN, CDR2 SYDVKM, per germline. CDR3 sequence reads: CASSPAVRGVYNEQYF. As DNA, the CDR3 is TGTGCCAGCAGTCCGGCGGTTCGCGGGGTCTACAATGAGCAGTACTTC.

Comments on this clonotype: At one boundary the junction diverges from the germline segment, which might be a read error. The V gene is TRBV9, the J gene TRBJ2-1; TRBD1 agrees at 9 bases. The CDR3 contains 15 residues. CDR1 and CDR2 from the germline V gene are SGDLS and YYNGEE. The CDR3 is CASGQAGQGYNERFF. CDR3 in DNA: TGTGCCAGCGGCCAAGCGGGACAGGGCTACAATGAGCGGTTCTTC.

This clonotype was recorded many times. The CDR3 loop is CASSLADRGHSYEQYF. The CDR3 coding sequence is TGTGCCAGCAGCTTAGCAGACAGGGGGCACTCCTACGAGCAGTACTTC. The chain recombines TRBV7-9 with TRBJ2-7; 10 nucleotides line up with TRBD1. Per germline, CDR1 SEHNR and CDR2 FQNEAQ (reference sequence). The length of the CDR3 is 16 residues. J lost 0 bases, V lost 0 bases, and 2 bases had no gene match.

Notes on this clonotype: This could be a read error, since a much larger clone is one nucleotide away. The J gene is TRBJ2-5, the V gene TRBV7-2, with 11 nucleotides matching TRBD2. The CDR3 extends over 15 amino acids. V was clipped by 3 bases and J by 1 base; unmatched bases: 1. The germline CDR1 and CDR2 sequences are SGHTA and FQGNSA. This chain's CDR3 is CASSFSGGAQETQYF. CDR3 DNA sequence: TGTGCCAGCAGCTTTAGCGGGGGGGCCCAAGAGACCCAGTACTTC.

This clonotype was seen repeatedly, ten times or more. The rearrangement uses TRBV20-1 and TRBJ2-1; TRBD1 agrees at 10 bases. Germline V gives CDR1 DFQATT, CDR2 SNEGSKA (reference sequence). Germline trimming cut 6 bases from V and 7 bases from J; bases unmatched to any gene: 12. The length of the CDR3 is 15 residues. Here the CDR3 DNA reads TGCAGTGCACCTCCGGGACAGGGGCTAGATAATGAGCAGTTCTTC. It specifies CSAPPGQGLDNEQFF.

Ten or more counts support this clonotype. This chain links TRBV11-2 with TRBJ2-5; perhaps D is TRBD1 or TRBD2 (5 bases each). CDR3 length: 15 amino acids. The germline V gene has CDR1 SGHAT and CDR2 FQNNGV. Trimming pared 1 base from V and 6 bases from J, leaving 15 bases between. The CDR3 DNA reads TGTGCCAGCAGCTTAGGGGGGACGGCCGCAAAGACCCAGTACTTC. Translation: CASSLGGTAAKTQYF.

CDR3 loop: CASSGQGGGYNEQFF. CDR3 nucleotides: TGTGCCAGTAGTGGGCAGGGCGGGGGGTACAATGAGCAGTTCTTC. The chain has TRBV19 and TRBJ2-1; 8 bases are a match to TRBD2. There are 15 residues in the CDR3. V was clipped by 5 bases and J by 4 bases; unmatched bases: 7. CDR1 is LNHDA and CDR2 is SQIVND in the germline V gene (reference sequence). Variable domain in full (rest from reference TRBV19 and TRBJ2-1): DGGITQSPKYLFRKEGQNVTLSCEQNLNHDAMYWYRQDPGQGLRLIYYSQIVNDFQKGDIAEGYSVSREKKESFPLTVTSAQKNPTAFYLCASSGQGGGYNEQFFGPGTRLTVL.

About this clonotype: This could be a read error, since a much larger clone is one nucleotide away. The J gene is TRBJ2-7, the V gene TRBV5-6; D is uncertain. CDR3 length equals 17 residues. Trimming cost V 0 bases and J 2 bases, with 18 bases left between them. Looked up from germline, CDR1 is SGHDT and CDR2 is YYEEEE. The CDR3 here is CASSLASGPIAAYEQYF. CDR3 nucleotide sequence: TGTGCCAGCAGCTTGGCCAGTGGGCCGATCGCGGCCTACGAGCAGTACTTC.

The V gene is TRBV6-1, the J gene TRBJ2-1, with TRBD2 identical over 13 bases. The better agreement between TRBJ2-7 and the DNA end casts doubt on the J call. Germline V gene sequence: CDR1 MNHNS, CDR2 SASEGT. The CDR3 extends over 15 amino acids. CDR3 in amino acids: CASRKGTSGIYEQYF. The DNA of the CDR3 is TGTGCCAGCAGGAAGGGGACTAGCGGGATCTACGAGCAGTACTTC.

This clonotype was found once. At one of its ends the junction is not consistent with the germline gene, which may arise from a read error. The chain has TRBV12-3 or TRBV12-4 and TRBJ2-3; possibly TRBD2 for D (5 bases). The CDR3 is made up of 12 amino acids. Here the CDR3 reads CASAASTDAQYF. Written as DNA, the CDR3 is TGTGCCAGCGCCGCTAGCACAGATGCGCAGTATTTT.

This clonotype was seen at least ten times. The chain combines TRBV3-1 with TRBJ2-3; D is unresolved. CDR1 LGHDT and CDR2 YNNKEL come from the germline V gene (reference sequence). V lost 5 bases to trimming and J lost 3 bases, with 9 bases between them. This CDR3 region has 13 residues. The DNA for the CDR3 is TGTGCCAGCAGCGCACGTCTGACAGATACGCAGTATTTT. As protein: CASSARLTDTQYF.

This clonotype has a handful of counts. The chain is built from TRBV27 and TRBJ2-3, with no clear D. Germline lookup yields CDR1 MNHEY and CDR2 SMNVEV (reference sequence). V lost 8 bases, J lost 4 bases, and 19 bases lay in between. The CDR3 is made up of 15 amino acids. The CDR3 loop reads CASRGEQRDPDTQYF. For the CDR3, the DNA is TGTGCCAGCCGCGGAGAGCAGCGAGACCCAGATACGCAGTATTTT.

This clonotype is a singleton in its sample. It may be a read error: a sequence one base away is much more abundant. The V call is TRBV20-1, the J call TRBJ1-2; D not resolved. Per the germline V gene, CDR1 is DFQATT and CDR2 is SNEGSKA (reference sequence). This CDR3 is 16 amino acids long. This CDR3 reads CSARVGTLSGFGGYTF. The CDR3 DNA sequence: TGCAGTGCCAGAGTCGGCACCCTATCAGGTTTTGGAGGCTACACCTTC.